This T cell receptor (beta chain) was obtained from a study of blood T cell repertoires in COVID-19. About the study: PBMCs, B-cell-depleted T cells, or T cells were the source of the cDNA or gDNA that made up the material.

Sequencing was performed with immunoSEQ multiplex PCR; in TCRdb, only in-frame clones are kept and a portion is missing. The sample lists 210,000 or so clones, about 90% occurring once. There are 13 residues in the CDR3. The germline V gene has CDR1 SGHRS and CDR2 YFSETQ. V lost 2 bases and J lost 7, with 10 bases in between. The clonotype comes from a man aged 50 to 59 with acute or convalescent COVID-19. The V and J genes are TRBV5-1 and TRBJ2-1; no definite D call. Sequenced input: peripheral blood. The CDR3 nucleotides read TGCGCCAGCAGCTTAGTTTCCGGGAATGAGCAGTTCTTC. The encoded protein is CASSLVSGNEQFF. Based on the CDR3 plus reference TRBV5-1 and TRBJ2-1, the full variable domain is KAGVTQTPRYLIKTRGQQVTLSCSPISGHRSVSWYQQTPGQGLQFLFEYFSETQRNKGNFPGRFSGRQFSNSRSEMNVSTLELGDSALYLCASSLVSGNEQFFGPGTRLTVL.